The sequence of this TCR beta chain was determined in a study of early T cells in non-severe SARS-CoV-2 infection. The TCR library protocol was used to attach unique molecular identifiers. These identifiers were attached to individual cDNA molecules. TCRdb re-analysed the 5' RACE reads in MiXCR, keeping a single row per CDR3 protein. The sample carries over 45,000 distinct CDR3 sequences, over 13% recorded once. The receptor's source is an adult who was a healthcare worker with PCR-confirmed SARS-CoV-2 infection or an uninfected control (not recorded which). The starting material was whole blood, obtained at baseline.

The CDR3 DNA is TGTGCCTGGAGACGACAGGGAGCCGGGGAGCTGTTTTTT. Amino acids: CAWRRQGAGELFF. The chain is built from TRBV30 and TRBJ2-2; 7 bases map to TRBD1. The V and J ends lost 3 bases and 6 bases, in that order; junction bases with no gene match: 4. Germline V gene lookup returns CDR1 GTSNPN and CDR2 SVGIG (reference sequence). The CDR3 extends over 13 amino acids.